This TCR beta chain is from a study of T cell responses to AZD1222 COVID-19 vaccine (dated by TCRdb to the early 2020s). At the level of the whole study: A total of over 230 trial participants underwent TCR sequencing, of whom some 210 received two doses of AZD1222 and about 26 received two doses of the MenACWY control vaccine. Trial participants were enrolled by age into 18-55, 56-69 and 70-plus year subgroups, with roughly 160, 29 and 62 TCR-sequenced participants respectively.

The CDR1 and CDR2 encoded by the germline V gene (reference sequence) are WNHNN and SYGVQD. Trimming at the junction amounts to 2 bases on V and 4 bases on J, and the germline ends lie 11 bases apart. The CDR3 measures 14 amino acids from cysteine to phenylalanine. Only the CDR3 region is kept as DNA, spanning 42 bases read in frame from base 1. The CDR3 regions of human TCRbeta chains were analyzed by immunosequencing. Per the original workflow: Repertoire TCRs were matched against a reference library of SARS-CoV-2-specific TCRs generated with the MIRA antigen-specificity platform. Breadth was defined as the fraction of unique TCRs that were SARS-CoV-2-associated, and depth was defined as the fraction of total T cells that were SARS-CoV-2-associated. Using the MIRA data, every spike-specific TCR was mapped to the spike region that the TCR reacted to and assigned to either a CD4 or a CD8 class. Log10-transformed breadth and depth values were compared by one-way ANOVA with Sidak's multiple comparisons tests. In TCRdb, the immuneACCESS table is reduced to in-frame sequences with V and J assigned. These tables do not hold every clone; where another copy was compared, an unresolved V gene accounts for under half, and the others remain unexplained. V, J and clone size are taken as reported in that table, and D and trimming were inferred from the DNA itself. This sample gives 40,000 to 55,000 clones in total; roughly 90% of them show up just once. Together, the top ten hold 1% to 1.3% of the sample.

What the study reported, not specific to this receptor: Because no day 14 peak-response samples were available, repertoires were characterized only after the peak T cell response. Conclusions about previously exposed vaccinees are limited, since just 5 or 6 AZD1222 recipients were seropositive for SARS-CoV-2 at baseline. Participants were mostly white British and included more females than males, and it was suggested by the authors that clonal diversity may have been underestimated. The whole spike protein was spanned by vaccine-associated CD4 TCRs, and dominant responses were seen in regions 160-218 and 743-854. The 56-69-year group was small, and its depth increase did not reach significance, likely because of low power. Epitopes outside the regions mutated in the B.1.351 and B.1.1.7 variants were reportedly recognized by nearly half of the unique spike-specific TCRs. Spike-specific TCR breadth and depth rose significantly after two AZD1222 doses compared with day 0 and with MenACWY recipients.

Interpreted using the paper, the time point label stands for: about 28 days (+/-7) after the second vaccine dose. Because spike-specific TCR depth and breadth did not differ between the two schedules, AZD1222 recipients who got a second dose at roughly 4 weeks were pooled with those who got a second dose at roughly 12 weeks. Vaccinee samples came from UK trials COV001 and COV002, including a single-blind randomized controlled phase 2/3 trial of AZD1222 (ChAdOx1 nCoV-19) in healthy adults. For TCRbeta chain sequencing, PBMC samples were collected from trial participants at day 0 and at day 28 after the second dose. In the case of this clone: Its recognized antigen is unknown. Base qualities are not recorded, but no much larger clone differs from it by a single base.

The clonotype comes from an adult who received the AZD1222 COVID-19 vaccine. Sequences were derived from peripheral blood, sampled 28 days after the second AZD1222 dose. The chain links TRBV10-1 with TRBJ1-1; TRBD1 is possibly the D segment (5 matching bases). The bases are TGCGCCAGCAGTGAGGCCGGGACGTCCACTGAAGCTTTCTTT. Its amino acids are CASSEAGTSTEAFF.